Included here is one TCR beta chain sequence, with context. Antigen specificity is unknown. The data belong to a study of shared clonotypes between healthy human individuals. Study-wide background: Three plates were used per donor for CD4 naive, three for CD4 memory, two for CD8 naive and one for CD8 memory. Study-level findings and limits: Estimated richness values were generally larger in naive subsets than in memory subsets. Expectations were that clonotype sharing among donors would be affected by sequencing depth.

Germline-derived CDR1 and CDR2 are LNHNV and YYDKDF (reference sequence). With 5 bases removed from V and 5 bases from J, the gap between germline ends came to 18 bases. CDR3 length: 15 residues. Measured with immunoSEQ multiplex PCR; TCRdb has only the in-frame clones, and not every one. The sample has a few million clones; 93% are singletons. This chain links TRBV15 with TRBJ2-5; D tentatively fits TRBD1 or TRBD2 (5 bases each). The sample was naive CD4+ T cells from PBMCs. As for subset: CD45RA+ positively selected. This clonotype was sampled from a man between 18 and 29 years old in good health. Some clones in this sample may be carry-over from other donors' samples. The CDR3 here is CATSAPGAPWETQYF. The CDR3 DNA reads TGTGCCACCAGCGCCCCCGGGGCCCCGTGGGAGACCCAGTACTTC. The full variable domain, in which reference TRBV15 and TRBJ2-5 provide the parts outside the CDR3, is DAMVIQNPRYQVTQFGKPVTLSCSQTLNHNVMYWYQQKSSQAPKLLFHYYDKDFNNEADTPDNFQSRRPNTSFCFLDIRSPGLGDTAMYLCATSAPGAPWETQYFGPGTRLLVL.